This TCR beta chain was captured in a study of T cell repertoires in cytomegalovirus infection. This clonotype has only a few counts. Its antigen is undetermined. The CDR3 extends over 15 amino acids. The germline CDR1 and CDR2 sequences are LNHNV and YYDKDF (reference sequence). V was clipped by 8 bases and J by 6 bases; unmatched bases: 12. Study findings and constraints: HLA-C-restricted TCR beta clonotypes specific for CMV led the ex vivo response. Individuals carrying CMV plus the relevant HLA were identified by cumulative frequency of public TCR beta families.

TCRdb re-called the reads through MiXCR, storing one row per CDR3 protein. Of around 240,000 distinct CDR3 sequences in the sample, about 20% were seen once. J is TRBJ2-7 and V is TRBV15; TRBD2 aligns across 11 bases. Sequenced input: CD8+ T cells from PBMCs. The sequence was obtained from a human donor in good health (CMV status not recorded). Some clones in this sample may be carry-over from other donors' samples. This CDR3 reads CATSTSGGGNREQYF. The CDR3, as DNA: TGTGCCACCTCTACTAGCGGGGGAGGAAATCGCGAGCAGTACTTC.